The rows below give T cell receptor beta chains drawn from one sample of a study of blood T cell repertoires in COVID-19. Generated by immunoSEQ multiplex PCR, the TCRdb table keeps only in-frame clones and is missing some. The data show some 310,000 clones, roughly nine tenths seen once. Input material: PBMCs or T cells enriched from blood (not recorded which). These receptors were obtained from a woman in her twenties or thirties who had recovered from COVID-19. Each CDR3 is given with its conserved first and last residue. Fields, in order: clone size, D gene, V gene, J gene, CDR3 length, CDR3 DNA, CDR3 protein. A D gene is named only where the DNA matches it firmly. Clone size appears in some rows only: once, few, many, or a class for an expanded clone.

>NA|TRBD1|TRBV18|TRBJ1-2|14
TGTGCCAGCGCACAGGGGGCGTCGAACTATGGCTACACCTTC
CASAQGASNYGYTF
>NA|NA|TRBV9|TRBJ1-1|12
TGTGCCAGCAGCCGAGGCCTCACTGAAGCTTTCTTT
CASSRGLTEAFF
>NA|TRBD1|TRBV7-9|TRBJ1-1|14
TGTGCCAGCAGCTTAACAGGGGACACTGTTGAAGCTTTCTTT
CASSLTGDTVEAFF
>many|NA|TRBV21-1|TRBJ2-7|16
TGTGCCAGCAGCAAAGTAGGTGGTAAGCGTTCCTACGAGCAGTACTTC
CASSKVGGKRSYEQYF
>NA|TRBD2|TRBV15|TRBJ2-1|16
TGTGCCACCAGCAGAGATCTGAGCGGGGGGTACAATGAGCAGTTCTTC
CATSRDLSGGYNEQFF
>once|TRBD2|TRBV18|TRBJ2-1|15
TGTGCCAGCTCACTGACTAGCGGGATGGGCAATGAGCAGTTCTTC
CASSLTSGMGNEQFF
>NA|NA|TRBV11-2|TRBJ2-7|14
TGTGCCATCGGGCGGGCGGGGACTTCTTTCGAGCAGTACTTC
CAIGRAGTSFEQYF
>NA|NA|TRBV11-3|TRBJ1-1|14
TGTGCCAGCAGCTCCTCGACAGTTCGGACTGAAGCTTTCTTT
CASSSSTVRTEAFF
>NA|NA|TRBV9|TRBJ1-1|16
TGTGCCAGCAGCCCTTCGGACAATTTAAGGAACACTGAAGCTTTCTTT
CASSPSDNLRNTEAFF
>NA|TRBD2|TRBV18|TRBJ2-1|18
TGTGCCAGCTCACCAGGGACTAGCGGGAGGAGGGTGAGGAATGAGCAGTTCTTC
CASSPGTSGRRVRNEQFF
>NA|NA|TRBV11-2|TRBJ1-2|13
TGTGCCAGCAGTGGGCAGGGAAACTATGGCTACACCTTC
CASSGQGNYGYTF
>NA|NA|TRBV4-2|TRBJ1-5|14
TGTGCCAGCAGCCCAGGAACTAGCAATCAGCCCCAGCATTTT
CASSPGTSNQPQHF
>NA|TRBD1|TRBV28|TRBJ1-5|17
TGTGCCAGCAGTGGGCCGGGACAGGGGGGATACAATCAGCCCCAGCATTTT
CASSGPGQGGYNQPQHF
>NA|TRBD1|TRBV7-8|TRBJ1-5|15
TGTGCCAGCAGCTTAGCGGAGGACAGGCCCCAGCCCCAGCATTTT
CASSLAEDRPQPQHF
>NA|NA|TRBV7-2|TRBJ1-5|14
TGTGCCAGCAAGGAAATAGCGAGTGGTCAGCCCCAGCATTTT
CASKEIASGQPQHF
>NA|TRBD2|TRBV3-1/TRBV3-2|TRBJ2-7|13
TGTGCCAGCAGCTCCCGGACTAGCAGAGAGCAGTACTTC
CASSSRTSREQYF
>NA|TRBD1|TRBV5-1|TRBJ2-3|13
TGCGCCAGCAGCTTACAGGGGGAAGATACGCAGTATTTT
CASSLQGEDTQYF
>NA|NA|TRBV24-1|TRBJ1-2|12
TGTGCCACCAGTGATTTGGAGGGAAGTTTAACCTTC
CATSDLEGSLTF
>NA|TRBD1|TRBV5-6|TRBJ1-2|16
TGTGCCAGCAGCTTGGTCGGGGGACAGTTTCTATATGGCTACACCTTC
CASSLVGGQFLYGYTF
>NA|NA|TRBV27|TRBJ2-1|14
TGTGCCAGCAGAAGGGAGACCGATTACAATGAGCAGTTCTTC
CASRRETDYNEQFF
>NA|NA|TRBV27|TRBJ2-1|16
TGTGCCAGCAGTTTAAGGGGGGGAAGAACTCGCAATGAGCAGTTCTTC
CASSLRGGRTRNEQFF
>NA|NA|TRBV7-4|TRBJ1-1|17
TGTGCCAGCAGCCCAACGGGTGGGGGGAAAGGGAGGACTGAAGCTTTCTTT
CASSPTGGGKGRTEAFF
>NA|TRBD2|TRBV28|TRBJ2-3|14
TGTGCCGGGTCGGCGGGGGATTTGACAGATACGCAGTATTTT
CAGSAGDLTDTQYF
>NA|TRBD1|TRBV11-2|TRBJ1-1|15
TGTGCCAGCAGCTTAGCACAGGGGGTGAACACTGAAGCTTTCTTT
CASSLAQGVNTEAFF
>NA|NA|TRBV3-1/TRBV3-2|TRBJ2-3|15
TGTGCCAGCAGCCCCCAGGGGTGGGGTGCAGATACGCAGTATTTT
CASSPQGWGADTQYF
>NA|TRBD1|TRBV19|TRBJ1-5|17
TGTGCCAGTAGTCTCGGACAGGGGGCGTTTAGCAATCAGCCCCAGCATTTT
CASSLGQGAFSNQPQHF
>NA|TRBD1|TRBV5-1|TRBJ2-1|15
TGCGCCAGCAGCGTCGAGACAGGGGACTACAATGAGCAGTTCTTC
CASSVETGDYNEQFF
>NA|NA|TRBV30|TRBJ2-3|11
TGTGCCTACCATGAGCGGTATACGCAGTATTTT
CAYHERYTQYF
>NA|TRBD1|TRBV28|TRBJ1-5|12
TGTGCCAGCAGCCCTCCCAGGGGGCCTGTTGATTTT
CASSPPRGPVDF
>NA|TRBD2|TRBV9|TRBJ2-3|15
TGTGCCAGCAGCGTAAGACTAGCGTTCACAGATACGCAGTATTTT
CASSVRLAFTDTQYF
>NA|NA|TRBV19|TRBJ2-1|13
TGTGCCAGTAGTATAGCCCTAAACAATGAGCAGTTCTTC
CASSIALNNEQFF
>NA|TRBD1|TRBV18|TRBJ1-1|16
TGTGCCAGCTCACTGGGACAGGGGGCGACGAACACTGAAGCTTTCTTT
CASSLGQGATNTEAFF
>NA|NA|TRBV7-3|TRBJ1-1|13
TGTGCCAGCAGCCCACAGGCCGGCTATGAAGCTTTCTTT
CASSPQAGYEAFF
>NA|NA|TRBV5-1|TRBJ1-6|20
TGCGCCAGCAGCTTGGAAGTCCAACCTGTCGCTAGCTCCTATAATTCACCCCTCCACTTT
CASSLEVQPVASSYNSPLHF
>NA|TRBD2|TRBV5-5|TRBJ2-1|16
TGTGCCAGCAGCCCCCAACTAGCGGTCTCCTACAATGAGCAGTTCTTC
CASSPQLAVSYNEQFF
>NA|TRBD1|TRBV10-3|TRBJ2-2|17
TGTGCCATCAGTGCCTCATCCGGGACAGCGAACACCGGGGAGCTGTTTTTT
CAISASSGTANTGELFF
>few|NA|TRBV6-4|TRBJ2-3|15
TGTGCCAGCAGTGACTCCCCAGGAAGCACAGATACGCAGTATTTT
CASSDSPGSTDTQYF
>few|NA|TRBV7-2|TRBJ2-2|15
TGTGCCAGCAGCTTTAAGCGGCTGAACACCGGGGAGCTGTTTTTT
CASSFKRLNTGELFF
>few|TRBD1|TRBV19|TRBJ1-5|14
TGTGCCAGTAGTCTCAGGGGGCGCGGTCAGCCCCAGCATTTT
CASSLRGRGQPQHF
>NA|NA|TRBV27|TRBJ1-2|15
TGTGCCAGCAGTTTAATTGCGGGCTCGAGGTCTGGCTACACCTTC
CASSLIAGSRSGYTF
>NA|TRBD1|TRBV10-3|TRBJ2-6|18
TGTGCCATCAGCGACAGGGGGGAAGACCTCTCTGGGGCCAACGTCCTGACTTTC
CAISDRGEDLSGANVLTF
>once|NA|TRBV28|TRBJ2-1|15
TGTGCCAGCAGTTTAAAAGGGGACTGGTTGTATGAGCAGTTCTTC
CASSLKGDWLYEQFF
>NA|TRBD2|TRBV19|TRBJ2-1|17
TGTGCCAGTAGTGTCCATAGCGGGGGGGCGTCCTACAATGAGCAGTTCTTC
CASSVHSGGASYNEQFF
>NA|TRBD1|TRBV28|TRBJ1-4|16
TGTGCCAGCACAGACTCACAGGGGCGCGGTTATGAAAAACTGTTTTTT
CASTDSQGRGYEKLFF
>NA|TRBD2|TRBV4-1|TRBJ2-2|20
TGCGCCAGCAGCCCCAATAGAGGGACTAGCGGGAGAGAAAACACCGGGGAGCTGTTTTTT
CASSPNRGTSGRENTGELFF
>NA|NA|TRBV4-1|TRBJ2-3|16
TGCGCCAGCAGCCATATTGCAGGGGTGAGCACAGATACGCAGTATTTT
CASSHIAGVSTDTQYF
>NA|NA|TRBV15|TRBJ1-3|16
TGTGCCACCAGCACCCTAGATTCGAGGTCAGGAAACACCATATATTTT
CATSTLDSRSGNTIYF
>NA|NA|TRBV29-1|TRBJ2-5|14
TGCAGCGTTGGAACTCGACTAGTTTTTGAGACCCAGTACTTC
CSVGTRLVFETQYF
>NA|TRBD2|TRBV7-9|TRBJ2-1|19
TGTGCCAGCAGCTTAAGGGGACTAGCGGGAGGCAGCTCCTACAATGAGCAGTTCTTC
CASSLRGLAGGSSYNEQFF
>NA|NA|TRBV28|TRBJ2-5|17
TGTGCCAGCTCACCGCTGACTAAGCGGGCCTCCCAAGAGACCCAGTACTTC
CASSPLTKRASQETQYF